A selection of T cell receptor beta chains follows, all from one sample in a study of human T cells and chemical hapten exposure. MiXCR, applied by TCRdb to the RACE reads, yields one record per CDR3 protein. The sample includes around 120,000 distinct CDR3 sequences, roughly 12% of them seen just once. This specimen was whole blood, taken in connection with sensitization to the hapten diphenylcyclopropenone (DPC). The receptors were sampled from a woman under 30 with alopecia areata. Some clones in this sample may be carry-over from other donors' samples. Both conserved end residues are part of each CDR3. A D gene is named only where the DNA matches it firmly. The size field is filled for only some rows; it gives once, few, many or a size class.

J: TRBJ2-3
size: many
V: TRBV11-2
D: TRBD2
CDR3: CASGAGGGDTQYF
DNA: TGTGCGAGCGGAGCGGGGGGAGGAGATACGCAGTATTTT

J: TRBJ2-5
size: many
V: TRBV5-1
D: -
CDR3: CASSLVRGASSQETQYF
DNA: TGCGCCAGCAGCTTGGTCAGGGGGGCCAGTTCACAAGAGACCCAGTACTTC

J: TRBJ2-1
size: -
V: TRBV9
D: TRBD1
CDR3: CASSAPGQGASGKFNEQFF
DNA: TGTGCCAGCAGCGCCCCGGGACAGGGGGCGTCCGGAAAGTTCAATGAGCAGTTCTTC

J: TRBJ1-2
size: many
V: TRBV29-1
D: -
CDR3: CSVDAGVYGYTF
DNA: TGCAGCGTTGACGCAGGGGTCTATGGCTACACCTTC

J: TRBJ2-3
size: few
V: TRBV20-1
D: -
CDR3: CSARDTGKSTDTQYF
DNA: TGCAGTGCTAGAGATACAGGGAAGTCGACAGATACGCAGTATTTT

J: TRBJ2-3
size: many
V: TRBV30
D: TRBD2
CDR3: CAWRKSGGSDTQYF
DNA: TGTGCCTGGAGGAAAAGCGGGGGGTCAGATACGCAGTATTTT

J: TRBJ2-7
size: -
V: TRBV5-1
D: TRBD1
CDR3: CASSRDRGSSYEQYF
DNA: TGCGCCAGCAGTCGGGACAGGGGGAGCTCCTACGAGCAGTACTTC

J: TRBJ1-5
size: many
V: TRBV28
D: -
CDR3: CASNGAEGYSNQPQHF
DNA: TGTGCCAGCAATGGAGCGGAGGGATATAGCAATCAGCCCCAGCATTTT

J: TRBJ2-7
size: -
V: TRBV29-1
D: TRBD1
CDR3: CSVLGQGAYEQYF
DNA: TGCAGCGTTTTGGGACAGGGGGCTTACGAGCAGTACTTC

J: TRBJ2-7
size: many
V: TRBV2
D: TRBD1
CDR3: CASSDQTGPHEQYF
DNA: TGTGCCAGCAGTGACCAGACAGGGCCCCACGAGCAGTACTTC

J: TRBJ2-3
size: few
V: TRBV12-3/TRBV12-4
D: -
CDR3: CASSSRRGSTDTQYF
DNA: TGTGCCAGCAGTTCCAGACGAGGCAGCACAGATACGCAGTATTTT

J: TRBJ1-1
size: -
V: TRBV27
D: -
CDR3: CASSRGVGMDTEAFF
DNA: TGTGCCAGCAGTCGGGGGGTAGGGATGGACACTGAAGCTTTCTTT

J: TRBJ2-5
size: few
V: TRBV9
D: -
CDR3: CASSAGSFQETQYF
DNA: TGTGCCAGCAGCGCCGGGAGTTTCCAAGAGACCCAGTACTTC

J: TRBJ2-5
size: many
V: TRBV12-5
D: -
CDR3: CASAGGETLLAETQYF
DNA: TGTGCTAGCGCCGGCGGGGAGACACTTCTTGCTGAGACCCAGTACTTC

J: TRBJ2-3
size: -
V: TRBV7-8
D: -
CDR3: CASLGYWSTDTQYF
DNA: TGTGCCAGCCTAGGCTACTGGTCCACAGATACGCAGTATTTT

J: TRBJ1-1
size: many
V: TRBV9
D: -
CDR3: CASSVEAFF
DNA: TGTGCCAGCAGCGTAGAAGCTTTCTTT

J: TRBJ2-1
size: -
V: TRBV7-3
D: -
CDR3: CASSHREGEQFF
DNA: TGTGCCAGCAGCCACCGGGAAGGTGAGCAGTTCTTC

J: TRBJ2-3
size: few
V: TRBV11-3
D: TRBD1
CDR3: CASSPPATGGADTQYF
DNA: TGTGCCAGCAGCCCCCCGGCAACAGGGGGCGCAGATACGCAGTATTTT

J: TRBJ1-2
size: many
V: TRBV7-8
D: TRBD1
CDR3: CASSADRGYGYTF
DNA: TGTGCCAGCAGCGCGGACAGGGGTTATGGCTACACCTTC

J: TRBJ1-1
size: few
V: TRBV12-3/TRBV12-4
D: -
CDR3: CASSGNRDRPLLMNTEAFF
DNA: TGTGCCAGCAGTGGGAACCGCGACAGGCCACTCCTAATGAACACTGAAGCTTTCTTT

J: TRBJ2-4
size: many
V: TRBV21-1
D: -
CDR3: CASMGAQRQGQNIQYF
DNA: TGTGCCAGCATGGGGGCCCAGAGACAGGGTCAAAACATTCAGTACTTC

J: TRBJ1-5
size: many
V: TRBV28
D: -
CDR3: CASSFGNQPQHF
DNA: TGTGCCAGCAGCTTCGGCAATCAGCCCCAGCATTTT

J: TRBJ2-4
size: few
V: TRBV7-9
D: -
CDR3: CASSLGGQGPGHIQYF
DNA: TGTGCCAGCAGCTTAGGTGGGCAGGGTCCCGGGCACATTCAGTACTTC

J: TRBJ1-5
size: -
V: TRBV24-1
D: -
CDR3: CATSDSYQPQHF
DNA: TGTGCCACCAGTGATTCATATCAGCCCCAGCATTTT

J: TRBJ1-5
size: many
V: TRBV6-2/TRBV6-3
D: -
CDR3: CASSHMGDQPQHF
DNA: TGTGCCAGCAGTCATATGGGGGATCAGCCCCAGCATTTT

J: TRBJ1-4
size: -
V: TRBV5-1
D: TRBD1
CDR3: CVSSLESGTGDEKLFF
DNA: TGCGTCAGCAGCTTGGAATCCGGGACAGGGGATGAAAAACTGTTTTTT

J: TRBJ1-3
size: many
V: TRBV21-1
D: -
CDR3: CASSRYRGVSGNTIYF
DNA: TGTGCCAGCAGCAGGTACAGGGGTGTCTCTGGAAACACCATATATTTT

J: TRBJ1-2
size: many
V: TRBV7-2
D: -
CDR3: CASSLQTGYGYTF
DNA: TGTGCCAGCAGCTTACAAACAGGCTATGGCTACACCTTC

J: TRBJ2-1
size: -
V: TRBV4-1
D: TRBD1
CDR3: CASSQDLQGAVNEQFF
DNA: TGCGCCAGCAGCCAAGATCTCCAGGGGGCTGTCAATGAGCAGTTCTTC

J: TRBJ2-7
size: -
V: TRBV12-3/TRBV12-4
D: TRBD2
CDR3: CASSPGLVTYEQYF
DNA: TGTGCCAGCAGTCCGGGACTAGTCACCTACGAGCAGTACTTC

J: TRBJ1-5
size: -
V: TRBV9
D: -
CDR3: CASSVGTLNQPQHF
DNA: TGTGCCAGCAGCGTCGGGACACTTAATCAGCCCCAGCATTTT

J: TRBJ2-3
size: -
V: TRBV29-1
D: -
CDR3: CSAAGHLPTDTQYF
DNA: TGCAGCGCCGCGGGACATCTCCCTACAGATACGCAGTATTTT

J: TRBJ2-5
size: many
V: TRBV3-1
D: TRBD2
CDR3: CASSQTSGGPFETQYF
DNA: TGTGCCAGCAGCCAAACTAGCGGGGGCCCCTTCGAGACCCAGTACTTC